The present T cell receptor beta chain was sequenced within a study of Ad26.COV2.S vaccination and SARS-CoV-2 variants. V dropped 6 bases and J dropped 7; count of bases not matched to a gene: 15. Germline V gene sequence: CDR1 LNHDA, CDR2 SQIVND (reference sequence). The CDR3 runs to 17 residues. Indicated treatment: roughly 19 received Ad26.COV2.S at low or high dose, single or two shots; roughly five received placebo; per-sample allocation not given. On day 63 after the first injection, vaccine and placebo recipients gave samples. Generated by immunoSEQ multiplex PCR, the TCRdb table keeps only in-frame clones and is missing some. The table includes about 350,000 clones, 88% detected once.

The source of this sequence is a person aged 18 to 65 who received the Ad26.COV2.S COVID-19 vaccine or a placebo. V gene TRBV19 combines with J gene TRBJ2-1; 10 bases agree with TRBD2. The input for sequencing was peripheral blood, taken in a trial of Ad26.COV2.S vaccine versus placebo. CDR3 in DNA: TGTGCCAGTAGCCCCTTTGTTAGCGGGGGGCCGAGGAATGAGCAGTTCTTC. It codes for CASSPFVSGGPRNEQFF.